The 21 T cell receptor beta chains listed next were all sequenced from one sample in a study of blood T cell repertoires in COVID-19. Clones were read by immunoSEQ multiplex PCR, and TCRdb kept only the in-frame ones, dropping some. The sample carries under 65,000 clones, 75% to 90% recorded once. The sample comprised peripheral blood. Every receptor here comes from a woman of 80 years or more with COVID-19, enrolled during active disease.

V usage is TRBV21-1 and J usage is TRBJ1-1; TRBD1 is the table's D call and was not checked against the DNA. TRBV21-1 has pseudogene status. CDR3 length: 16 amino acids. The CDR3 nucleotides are TGTGCCAGCAGCGGGGACAGGAATGGGATGAACACTGAAGCTTTCTTT. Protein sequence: CASSGDRNGMNTEAFF.

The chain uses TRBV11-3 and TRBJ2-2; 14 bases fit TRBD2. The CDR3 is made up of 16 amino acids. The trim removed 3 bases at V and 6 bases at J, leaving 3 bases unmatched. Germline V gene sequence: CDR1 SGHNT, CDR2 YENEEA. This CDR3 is CASSFGLAGGAGELFF. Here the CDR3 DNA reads TGTGCCAGCAGCTTCGGACTAGCGGGGGGAGCCGGGGAGCTGTTTTTT.

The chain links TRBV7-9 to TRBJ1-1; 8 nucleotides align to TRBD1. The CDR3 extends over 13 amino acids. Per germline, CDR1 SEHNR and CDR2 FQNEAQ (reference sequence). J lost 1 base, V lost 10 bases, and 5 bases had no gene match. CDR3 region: CATGQGPNTEAFF. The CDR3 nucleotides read TGTGCCACCGGACAGGGACCGAACACTGAAGCTTTCTTT.

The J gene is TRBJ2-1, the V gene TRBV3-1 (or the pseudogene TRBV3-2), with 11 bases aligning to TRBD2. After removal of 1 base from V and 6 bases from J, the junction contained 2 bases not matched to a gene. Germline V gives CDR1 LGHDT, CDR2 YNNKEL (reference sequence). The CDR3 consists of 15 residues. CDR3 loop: CASSQGLAGTNEQFF. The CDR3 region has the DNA TGTGCCAGCAGCCAAGGACTAGCGGGGACCAATGAGCAGTTCTTC.

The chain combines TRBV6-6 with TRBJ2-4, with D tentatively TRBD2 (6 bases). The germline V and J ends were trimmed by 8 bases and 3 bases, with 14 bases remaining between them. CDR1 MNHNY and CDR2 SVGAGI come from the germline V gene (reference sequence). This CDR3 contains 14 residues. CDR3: CASQIPGGKNIQYF. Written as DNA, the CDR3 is TGTGCCAGCCAGATCCCCGGGGGCAAAAACATTCAGTACTTC.

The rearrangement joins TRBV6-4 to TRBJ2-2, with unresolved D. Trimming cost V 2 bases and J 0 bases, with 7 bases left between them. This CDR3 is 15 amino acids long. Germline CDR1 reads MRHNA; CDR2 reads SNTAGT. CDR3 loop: CASSDQHTNTGELFF. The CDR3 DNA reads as TGTGCCAGCAGTGACCAACACACGAACACCGGGGAGCTGTTTTTT.

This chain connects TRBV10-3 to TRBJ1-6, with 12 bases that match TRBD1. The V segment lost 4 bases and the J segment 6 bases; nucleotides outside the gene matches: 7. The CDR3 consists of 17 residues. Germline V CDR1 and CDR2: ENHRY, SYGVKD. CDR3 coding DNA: TGTGCCATCAGTGCCAGGGAGGGACAGGGGGCTAATTCACCCCTCCACTTT. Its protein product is CAISAREGQGANSPLHF.

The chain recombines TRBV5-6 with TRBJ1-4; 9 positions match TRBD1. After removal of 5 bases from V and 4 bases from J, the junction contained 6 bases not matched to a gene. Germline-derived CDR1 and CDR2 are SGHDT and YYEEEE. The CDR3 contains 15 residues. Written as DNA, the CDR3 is TGTGCCAGCAGTAGGACAGGGGAGGGTAATGAAAAACTGTTTTTT. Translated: CASSRTGEGNEKLFF.

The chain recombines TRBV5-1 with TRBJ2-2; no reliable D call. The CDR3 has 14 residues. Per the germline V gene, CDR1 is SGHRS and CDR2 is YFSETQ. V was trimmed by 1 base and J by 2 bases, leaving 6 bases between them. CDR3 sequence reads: CASSLSKNTGELFF. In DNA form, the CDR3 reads TGCGCCAGCAGCTTGAGCAAAAACACCGGGGAGCTGTTTTTT.

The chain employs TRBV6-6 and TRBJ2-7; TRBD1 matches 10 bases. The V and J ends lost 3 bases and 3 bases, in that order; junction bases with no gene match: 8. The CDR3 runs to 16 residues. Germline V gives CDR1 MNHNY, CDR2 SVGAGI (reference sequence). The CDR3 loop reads CASSYEGQGFFYEQYF. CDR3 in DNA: TGTGCCAGCAGTTATGAGGGACAGGGGTTTTTCTACGAGCAGTACTTC.

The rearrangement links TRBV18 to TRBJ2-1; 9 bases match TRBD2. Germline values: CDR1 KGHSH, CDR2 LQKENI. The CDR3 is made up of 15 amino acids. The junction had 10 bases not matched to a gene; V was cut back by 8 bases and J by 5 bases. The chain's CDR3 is CASRPPSGAHNEQFF. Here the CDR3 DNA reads TGTGCCAGCCGCCCCCCTAGCGGGGCCCACAATGAGCAGTTCTTC.

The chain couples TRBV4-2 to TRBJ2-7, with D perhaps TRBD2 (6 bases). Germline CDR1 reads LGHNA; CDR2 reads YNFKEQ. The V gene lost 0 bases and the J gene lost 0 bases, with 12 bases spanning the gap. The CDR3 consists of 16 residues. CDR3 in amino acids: CASSQDLARSSYEQYF. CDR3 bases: TGTGCCAGCAGCCAAGATCTAGCGAGGAGCTCCTACGAGCAGTACTTC.

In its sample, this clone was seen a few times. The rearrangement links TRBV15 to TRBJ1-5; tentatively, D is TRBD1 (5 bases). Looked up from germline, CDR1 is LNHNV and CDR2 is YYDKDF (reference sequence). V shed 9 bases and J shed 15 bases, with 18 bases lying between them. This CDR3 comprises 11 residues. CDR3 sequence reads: CATRPSGEWHF. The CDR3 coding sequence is TGTGCCACTCGACCCTCGGGGGAGTGGCATTTT.

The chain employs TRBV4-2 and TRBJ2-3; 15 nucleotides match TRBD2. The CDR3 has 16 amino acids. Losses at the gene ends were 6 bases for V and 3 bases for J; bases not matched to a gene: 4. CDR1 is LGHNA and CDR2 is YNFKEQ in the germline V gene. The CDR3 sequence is CASSQGLAGGTDTQYF. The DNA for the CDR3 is TGTGCCAGCAGTCAGGGACTAGCGGGGGGAACAGATACGCAGTATTTT.

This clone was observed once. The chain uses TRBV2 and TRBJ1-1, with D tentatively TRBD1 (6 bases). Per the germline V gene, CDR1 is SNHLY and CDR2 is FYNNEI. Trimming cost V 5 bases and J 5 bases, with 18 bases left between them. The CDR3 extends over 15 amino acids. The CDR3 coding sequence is TGTGCCAGCAGTCCTCGGGAGGGGGGCGCGACTGAAGCTTTCTTT. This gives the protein CASSPREGGATEAFF.

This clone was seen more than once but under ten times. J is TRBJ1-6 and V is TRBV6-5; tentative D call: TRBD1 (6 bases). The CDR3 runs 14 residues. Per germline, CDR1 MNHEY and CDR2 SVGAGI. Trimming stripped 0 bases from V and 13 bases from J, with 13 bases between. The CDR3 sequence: CASSYSRAGDPLHF. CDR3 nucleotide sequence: TGTGCCAGCAGTTACTCGAGAGCAGGGGATCCCCTCCACTTT.

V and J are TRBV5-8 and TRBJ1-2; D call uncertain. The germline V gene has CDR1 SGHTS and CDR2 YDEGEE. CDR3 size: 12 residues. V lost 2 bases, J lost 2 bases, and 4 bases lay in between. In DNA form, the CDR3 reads TGTGCCAGCAGCTTCCTCAACTATGGCTACACCTTC. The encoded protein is CASSFLNYGYTF.

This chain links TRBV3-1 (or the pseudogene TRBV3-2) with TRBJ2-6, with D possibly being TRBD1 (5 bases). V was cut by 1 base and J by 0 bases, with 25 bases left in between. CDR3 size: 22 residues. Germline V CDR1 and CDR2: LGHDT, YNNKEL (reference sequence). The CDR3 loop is CASSQGLRVRGRLSSGANVLTF. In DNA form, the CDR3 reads TGTGCCAGCAGCCAAGGACTTCGCGTTAGGGGAAGACTTAGCTCTGGGGCCAACGTCCTGACTTTC.

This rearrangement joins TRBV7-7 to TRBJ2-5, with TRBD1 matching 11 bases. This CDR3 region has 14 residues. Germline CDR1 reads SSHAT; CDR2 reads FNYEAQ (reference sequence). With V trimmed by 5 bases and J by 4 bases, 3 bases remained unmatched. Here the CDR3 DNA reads TGTGCCAGCAGCCCTGGACAGGGGGCAGAGACCCAGTACTTC. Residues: CASSPGQGAETQYF.

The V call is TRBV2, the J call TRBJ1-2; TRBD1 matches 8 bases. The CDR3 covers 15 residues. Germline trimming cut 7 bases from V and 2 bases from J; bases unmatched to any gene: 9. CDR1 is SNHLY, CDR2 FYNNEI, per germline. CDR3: CASTRQGSRNYGYTF. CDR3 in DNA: TGTGCCAGCACACGACAGGGGTCTAGGAACTATGGCTACACCTTC.

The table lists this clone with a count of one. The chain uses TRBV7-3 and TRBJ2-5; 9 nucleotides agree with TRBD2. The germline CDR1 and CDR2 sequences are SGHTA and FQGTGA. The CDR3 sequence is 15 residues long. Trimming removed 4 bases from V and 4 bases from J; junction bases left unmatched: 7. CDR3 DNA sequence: TGTGCCAGCAGCTCGGGGATAGCGGGGGCAGAGACCCAGTACTTC. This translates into CASSSGIAGAETQYF.